The 3 T cell receptor beta chains presented below share a single source sample, sequenced in a study of T cell responses to AZD1222 COVID-19 vaccine. The table came from immunoSEQ multiplex PCR; TCRdb's copy has only in-frame clones and leaves some out. Among 75,000 to 95,000 clones, about 91% were seen once, and the ten largest hold approximately 9.1%. The material was peripheral blood, obtained 28 days after the second dose of the MenACWY control vaccine. The receptors stem from an adult who received the MenACWY meningococcal vaccine as a control.

The rearrangement joins TRBV15 to TRBJ1-5; D is unresolved. Germline V gene data show CDR1 as LNHNV and CDR2 as YYDKDF (reference sequence). The CDR3 consists of 14 residues. Trimming took 0 bases from V and 3 from J, leaving 6 bases between them. CDR3 sequence reads: CATSREGNNQPQHF. The CDR3 nucleotides are TGTGCCACCAGCAGAGAGGGAAACAATCAGCCCCAGCATTTT. The whole variable domain, filled in from reference TRBV15 and TRBJ1-5, reads DAMVIQNPRYQVTQFGKPVTLSCSQTLNHNVMYWYQQKSSQAPKLLFHYYDKDFNNEADTPDNFQSRRPNTSFCFLDIRSPGLGDTAMYLCATSREGNNQPQHFGDGTRLSIL.

This chain connects TRBV14 to TRBJ1-2, with unresolved D. Germline V gene sequence: CDR1 SGHDN, CDR2 FVKESK. The CDR3 covers 15 residues. The V end lost 0 bases, the J end lost 8 bases, and 16 bases lay between the germline ends. The CDR3 here is CASSQDQRGLGGYTF. CDR3 sequence (DNA): TGTGCCAGCAGCCAAGATCAGAGAGGTTTGGGCGGCTACACCTTC. Looking up the rest from reference TRBV14 and TRBJ1-2 gives the full variable domain: EAGVTQFPSHSVIEKGQTVTLRCDPISGHDNLYWYRRVMGKEIKFLLHFVKESKQDESGMPNNRFLAERTGGTYSTLKVQPAELEDSGVYFCASSQDQRGLGGYTFGSGTRLTVV.

The chain joins TRBV5-4 to TRBJ2-7; weak D call: TRBD1 (7 bases). The CDR3 spans 14 residues. Trimming cost V 3 bases and J 3 bases, with 13 bases left between them. Germline CDR1 reads SGHNT; CDR2 reads YYREEE (reference sequence). CDR3 protein: CASSSAGQFYEQYF. The CDR3, as DNA: TGTGCCAGCAGCTCGGCGGGACAGTTCTACGAGCAGTACTTC. The complete variable domain, with remaining parts taken from reference TRBV5-4 and TRBJ2-7, reads ETGVTQSPTHLIKTRGQQVTLRCSSQSGHNTVSWYQQALGQGPQFIFQYYREEENGRGNFPPRFSGLQFPNYSSELNVNALELDDSALYLCASSSAGQFYEQYFGPGTRLTVT.